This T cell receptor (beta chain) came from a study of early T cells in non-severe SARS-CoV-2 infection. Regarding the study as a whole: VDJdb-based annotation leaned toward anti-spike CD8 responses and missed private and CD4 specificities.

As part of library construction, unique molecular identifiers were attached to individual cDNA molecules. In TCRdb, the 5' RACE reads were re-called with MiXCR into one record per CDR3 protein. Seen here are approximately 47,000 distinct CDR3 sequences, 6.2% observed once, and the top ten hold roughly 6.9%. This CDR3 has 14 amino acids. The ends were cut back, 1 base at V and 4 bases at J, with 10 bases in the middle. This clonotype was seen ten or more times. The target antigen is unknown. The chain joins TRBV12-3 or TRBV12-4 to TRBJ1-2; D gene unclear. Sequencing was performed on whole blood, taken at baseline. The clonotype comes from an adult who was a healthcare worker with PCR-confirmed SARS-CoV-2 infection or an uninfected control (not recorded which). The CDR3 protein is CASSLGAAGYGYTF. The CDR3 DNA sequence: TGTGCCAGCAGTTTAGGGGCGGCGGGCTATGGCTACACCTTC.